One sample yielded the 17 T cell receptor beta chains listed below, sequenced in a study of T cell repertoires in cytomegalovirus infection (dated by TCRdb to 2018 to 2020). These receptors are not linked to any known antigen. The reads were generated on an Illumina HiSeq 1500. The public reads were run again by TCRdb, first through fastp at Q25 and then through MiXCR, and only productive beta chains were kept. Identical CDR3 protein sequences are pooled into one entry, listed with their most common genes and DNA. This sample is represented by about 500,000 distinct CDR3 sequences; around 35% of them were singletons. The ten top clones hold 17% of the sample. This specimen's treatment or condition label, interpreted: in vitro stimulation with specific CMV peptide epitopes to enrich CMV-specific T cells. The material sequenced was cultured PBMCs, taken from culture after CMV antigen stimulation. The receptors shown here come from a human donor in good health (CMV status not recorded). Some clones in this sample may be carry-over from other donors' samples.

This clonotype was recorded once. The chain joins TRBV7-9 to TRBJ2-4, with TRBD2 identical over 8 bases. CDR1 is SEHNR and CDR2 is FQNEAQ in the germline V gene (reference sequence). The CDR3 length is 15 residues. Losses at the gene ends were 6 bases for V and 0 bases for J; bases not matched to a gene: 4. The CDR3, as DNA: TGTGCCAGCAGTCAAACTAGCGGAGCCAAAAACATTCAGTACTTC. Its protein is CASSQTSGAKNIQYF.

The chain uses TRBV18 and TRBJ2-1; no clear D. From germline, CDR1 is KGHSH and CDR2 LQKENI. Trimming removed 5 bases at V and 0 bases at J, with 11 bases between. This CDR3 region has 15 residues. The CDR3 reads CASSTRLTSYNEQFF. CDR3 in DNA: TGTGCCAGCTCAACTCGCCTCACCTCCTACAATGAGCAGTTCTTC.

The chain is built from TRBV11-2 and TRBJ2-5; unclear D gene. Looked up from germline, CDR1 is SGHAT and CDR2 is FQNNGV. Trimming removed 2 bases at V and 3 bases at J, with 13 bases between. This CDR3 comprises 15 residues. The CDR3 DNA is TGTGCCAGCAGCTTATCCCCTGCCATCAAAGAGACCCAGTACTTC. Its translation is CASSLSPAIKETQYF. Together with reference TRBV11-2 and TRBJ2-5, the CDR3 gives the full variable domain: EAGVAQSPRYKIIEKRQSVAFWCNPISGHATLYWYQQILGQGPKLLIQFQNNGVVDDSQLPKDRFSAERLKGVDSTLKIQPAKLEDSAVYLCASSLSPAIKETQYFGPGTRLLVL.

This clonotype was seen more than once but under ten times. The chain uses TRBV19 and TRBJ2-7; 8 nucleotides agree with TRBD2. Germline CDR1 LNHDA, CDR2 SQIVND (reference sequence). The CDR3 totals 15 residues. The V and J ends lost 4 bases and 6 bases, in that order; junction bases with no gene match: 11. The CDR3, as DNA: TGTGCCAGTAGTAGCGCCAGGGCGGGAGGCGGCGAGCAGTACTTC. Its protein is CASSSARAGGGEQYF.

This chain joins TRBV18 and TRBJ1-2, with D possibly being TRBD1 (6 bases). This CDR3 comprises 18 residues. V was clipped by 2 bases and J by 0 bases, with 19 bases between them. Germline V gene data show CDR1 as KGHSH and CDR2 as LQKENI. The CDR3 coding sequence is TGTGCCAGCTCACCAAGACCAGGGGCCACCAAACCTAACTATGGCTACACCTTC. Protein product: CASSPRPGATKPNYGYTF.

This clonotype was observed a handful of times. The chain employs TRBV24-1 and TRBJ2-3; D possibly corresponds to TRBD1 (5 bases). Germline CDR1 and CDR2: KGHDR and SFDVKD. V was pared by 3 bases and J by 0 bases, with 12 bases between. The CDR3 covers 16 residues. As DNA, the CDR3 is TGTGCCACCAGTGATCCCCGACAGCCTAGCACAGATACGCAGTATTTT. This sequence encodes CATSDPRQPSTDTQYF.

This clonotype was observed a handful of times. This chain uses TRBV15 with TRBJ2-4, with D perhaps given as TRBD1 or TRBD2 (5 bases each). The germline gives CDR1 LNHNV, CDR2 YYDKDF (reference sequence). This CDR3 contains 15 residues. The V and J ends lost 10 bases and 0 bases respectively, with 16 bases between them. CDR3: CARGTPPVAKNIQYF. CDR3 nucleotide sequence: TGTGCCAGGGGGACGCCACCCGTAGCCAAAAACATTCAGTACTTC.

This chain uses TRBV5-1 with TRBJ1-2, with TRBD1 matching 12 bases. The junction had 4 bases not matched to a gene; V was cut back by 4 bases and J by 6 bases. CDR1 and CDR2 from the germline V gene are SGHRS and YFSETQ. The CDR3 is made up of 14 amino acids. The CDR3 DNA sequence: TGCGCCAGCAGCCCGGGGACAGGGGGCGATGGCTACACCTTC. This encodes CASSPGTGGDGYTF.

The gene calls are TRBV20-1 and TRBJ2-3; TRBD2 aligns across 14 bases. The CDR3 has 16 residues. The ends lost 1 base at V and 6 bases at J; junction bases unmatched: 6. The germline V gene has CDR1 DFQATT and CDR2 SNEGSKA (reference sequence). The CDR3 here is CSARGLAGGPRDTQYF. As DNA, the CDR3 is TGCAGTGCTAGAGGACTAGCGGGAGGGCCGCGGGATACGCAGTATTTT.

The V call is TRBV24-1, the J call TRBJ1-1; D gene uncertain. The CDR3 extends over 11 amino acids. V was trimmed by 5 bases and J by 6 bases, leaving 6 bases between them. Germline CDR1 reads KGHDR; CDR2 reads SFDVKD. CDR3 region: CATSGGSEAFF. CDR3 bases: TGTGCCACCAGTGGAGGGTCTGAAGCTTTCTTT.

This chain links TRBV6-1 with TRBJ2-1, with TRBD2 identical over 12 bases. V gave up 7 bases and J gave up 3 bases; unmatched junction bases: 13. The CDR3 loop spans 18 amino acids. Germline V CDR1 and CDR2: MNHNS, SASEGT. The CDR3 loop is CASKNIRLAGAIYNEQFF. In nucleotides, the CDR3 is TGTGCCAGCAAAAACATTAGACTAGCGGGAGCCATCTACAATGAGCAGTTCTTC.

This clonotype is a singleton in its sample. This chain links TRBV27 with TRBJ2-5, with D perhaps assigned TRBD1 or TRBD2 (5 bases each). V gave up 5 bases and J gave up 1 base, with 17 bases separating them. Germline-derived CDR1 and CDR2 are MNHEY and SMNVEV (reference sequence). This CDR3 contains 16 residues. The CDR3 nucleotides read TGTGCCAGCAGTCCTCGGGGCTTGAACTTCCAAGAGACCCAGTACTTC. The encoded protein is CASSPRGLNFQETQYF.

This chain joins TRBV4-1 and TRBJ1-4; 8 bases align to TRBD1. CDR1 is MGHRA and CDR2 is YSYEKL in the germline V gene. V lost 3 bases and J lost 8; bases outside the gene matches: 11. The CDR3 loop spans 16 amino acids. The CDR3 protein is CASSQRSGGAGEKLFF. The CDR3 DNA follows: TGCGCCAGCAGCCAGAGATCAGGGGGCGCCGGGGAAAAACTGTTTTTT.

This clonotype was detected a few times. The chain couples TRBV7-2 to TRBJ2-7; D not resolved. The CDR3 is 14 amino acids. Trimming took 5 bases from V and 3 from J, leaving 14 bases between them. CDR1 is SGHTA and CDR2 is FQGNSA in the germline V gene. For the CDR3, the DNA is TGTGCCAGCAGCCCCTACAGTCCCAGCTACGAGCAGTACTTC. It translates to CASSPYSPSYEQYF.

The V and J genes are TRBV6-6 and TRBJ2-7; D is tentatively TRBD1 or TRBD2 (5 bases each). V was pared by 0 bases and J by 10 bases, with 19 bases between. There are 15 residues in the CDR3. Per germline, CDR1 MNHNY and CDR2 SVGAGI (reference sequence). The CDR3 coding sequence is TGTGCCAGCAGTTACTCTGGTGAGGGGTATGATGAACAGTACGTC. It encodes CASSYSGEGYDEQYV.

This clonotype was seen a single time. The chain carries TRBV18 and TRBJ1-1, with D possibly matching TRBD1 (6 bases). CDR3 length: 15 amino acids. V was cut by 0 bases and J by 1 base, with 9 bases left in between. The germline CDR1 and CDR2 sequences are KGHSH and LQKENI. The CDR3 DNA reads TGTGCCAGCTCACCACCGACAGGACAGAACACTGAAGCTTTCTTT. Its translation: CASSPPTGQNTEAFF.

The chain links TRBV29-1 to TRBJ2-3; D unresolved. V shed 3 bases and J shed 7 bases, with 8 bases lying between them. Per the germline V gene, CDR1 is SQVTM and CDR2 is ANQGSEA. The CDR3 is 11 amino acids. CDR3 in amino acids: CSVDGSYTQYF. CDR3 nucleotides: TGCAGCGTTGATGGCAGTTATACGCAGTATTTT.